Following are 23 T cell receptor beta chains from one sample sequenced in a study of T cell repertoires in cytomegalovirus infection. MiXCR, applied by TCRdb to the reads, yields one record per CDR3 protein. This table holds about 530,000 distinct CDR3 sequences, around 27% found once. Sequences were obtained from PBMCs. The receptors shown here come from a human donor in good health (CMV status not recorded). Some clones in this sample may be carry-over from other donors' samples.

The chain couples TRBV28 to TRBJ2-7, with 10 bases aligning to TRBD2. This CDR3 has 15 residues. V lost 7 bases, J lost 4 bases, and 10 bases stayed unmatched. The germline V gene encodes CDR1 MDHEN and CDR2 SYDVKM. CDR3 DNA sequence: TGTGCCAGCAATCCTCAGGCTAGCGGGAGTTACGAGCAGTACTTC. This translates into CASNPQASGSYEQYF.

The J gene is TRBJ2-7, the V gene TRBV7-2, with 9 bases that match TRBD1. Germline V gene lookup returns CDR1 SGHTA and CDR2 FQGNSA. V shed 1 base, J shed 4 bases, and the junction held 5 bases outside the gene matches. The length of the CDR3 is 15 residues. The CDR3 nucleotides read TGTGCCAGCAGCTTAGGGTCCGGGACAGGGTACGAGCAGTACTTC. Protein: CASSLGSGTGYEQYF.

This clonotype showed up many times. The chain couples TRBV7-2 to TRBJ2-5; tentative D call: TRBD2 (5 bases). Germline CDR1 SGHTA, CDR2 FQGNSA. The CDR3 spans 14 residues. Deletions cut 1 base from V and 5 bases from J, with 11 bases between. The CDR3 sequence: CASSLVTGIETQYF. In DNA form, the CDR3 reads TGTGCCAGCAGCTTAGTTACGGGGATTGAGACCCAGTACTTC.

The table lists this clonotype with a few counts. The J gene is TRBJ2-5, the V gene TRBV7-2, with 7 bases lining up with TRBD2. CDR3 length equals 17 residues. V dropped 5 bases and J dropped 5; count of bases not matched to a gene: 17. Germline-derived CDR1 and CDR2 are SGHTA and FQGNSA. This chain's CDR3 is CASSLPGSPARGETQYF. For the CDR3, the DNA is TGTGCCAGCAGCCTTCCGGGCAGTCCGGCGCGGGGGGAGACCCAGTACTTC.

This clonotype was seen more than once but under ten times. The V gene is TRBV6-2 or TRBV6-3, the J gene TRBJ2-7; TRBD2 matches 7 bases. Germline CDR1 reads MNHEY; CDR2 reads SVGEGT. V trimming: 6 bases; J trimming: 0 bases; junction bases outside the gene matches: 14. CDR3 length: 17 residues. CDR3 sequence: CASSQSLSGRSSYEQYF. The CDR3 nucleotides read TGTGCCAGCAGCCAATCTCTTAGCGGGCGAAGCTCCTACGAGCAGTACTTC.

The gene calls are TRBV19 and TRBJ1-5; the D gene is possibly TRBD1 (6 bases). The germline CDR1 and CDR2 sequences are LNHDA and SQIVND (reference sequence). There are 19 residues in the CDR3. V was clipped by 2 bases and J by 4 bases, with 24 bases between them. CDR3 sequence: CASSISPVGGAGDNQPQHF. Here the CDR3 DNA reads TGTGCCAGTAGTATATCCCCGGTGGGCGGGGCAGGGGATAATCAGCCCCAGCATTTT.

The genes are TRBV5-1 and TRBJ1-5; no firm D call. CDR1 and CDR2 from the germline V gene are SGHRS and YFSETQ. This CDR3 has 15 residues. The V gene lost 2 bases and the J gene lost 0 bases, with 9 bases spanning the gap. CDR3 amino acids: CASSFGEDSNQPQHF. The DNA of the CDR3 is TGCGCCAGCAGCTTCGGCGAGGATAGCAATCAGCCCCAGCATTTT.

The CDR3 region has the DNA TGTGCCAGCAGTCCTCACGGACTAGCGGGAAAGGGGGACAATGAGCAGTTCTTC. This gives the protein CASSPHGLAGKGDNEQFF. V usage is TRBV27 and J usage is TRBJ2-1; TRBD2 agrees at 12 bases. The germline CDR1 and CDR2 sequences are MNHEY and SMNVEV (reference sequence). V was clipped by 5 bases and J by 5 bases; unmatched bases: 13. The CDR3 contains 18 residues.

This clonotype was counted between two and nine times. The chain links TRBV7-8 to TRBJ1-3, with 10 bases identical to TRBD1. V lost 5 bases to trimming and J lost 2 bases; unmatched junction nucleotides: 6. The CDR3 spans 16 residues. Looked up from germline, CDR1 is SGHVS and CDR2 is FQNEAQ. Here the CDR3 reads CASSRRQGATGNTIYF. The DNA of the CDR3 is TGTGCCAGCAGCCGGAGACAGGGGGCAACTGGAAACACCATATATTTT.

This clonotype was observed a few times. The J gene is TRBJ2-3, the V gene TRBV11-2; D ambiguous. This CDR3 is built from 15 residues. Trimming stripped 1 base from V and 2 bases from J, with 10 bases between. CDR1 and CDR2 (germline): SGHAT, FQNNGV. CDR3 bases: TGTGCCAGCAGCTTAGTGGTTAGCATCACAGATACGCAGTATTTT. This sequence encodes CASSLVVSITDTQYF.

The chain uses TRBV5-1 and TRBJ2-1; tentatively, D is TRBD2 (6 bases). The germline V gene encodes CDR1 SGHRS and CDR2 YFSETQ. The CDR3 is 12 residues long. Trimming stripped 6 bases from V and 4 bases from J, with 8 bases between. CDR3 sequence: CASTAGYNEQFF. CDR3 nucleotide sequence: TGCGCCAGCACCGCGGGGTACAATGAGCAGTTCTTC.

The chain has TRBV5-1 and TRBJ1-2; D call uncertain. The CDR3 runs to 15 residues. V was trimmed by 0 bases and J by 3 bases, leaving 12 bases between them. Germline CDR1 reads SGHRS; CDR2 reads YFSETQ. The CDR3 bases are TGCGCCAGCAGCTTGGACGGCTTACAGCACTATGGCTACACCTTC. Protein: CASSLDGLQHYGYTF. Supplemented by reference TRBV5-1 and TRBJ1-2, the full variable domain reads KAGVTQTPRYLIKTRGQQVTLSCSPISGHRSVSWYQQTPGQGLQFLFEYFSETQRNKGNFPGRFSGRQFSNSRSEMNVSTLELGDSALYLCASSLDGLQHYGYTFGSGTRLTVV.

The rearrangement links TRBV7-6 to TRBJ1-6; the D is unclear. V shed 5 bases and J shed 0 bases, with 11 bases lying between them. CDR3 length: 16 residues. Per germline, CDR1 SGHVS and CDR2 FNYEAQ. CDR3 nucleotide sequence: TGTGCCAGCAGCGCGTACGGTAGCTCCTATAATTCACCCCTCCACTTT. This sequence encodes CASSAYGSSYNSPLHF.

The sample holds many counts of this clonotype. The chain has TRBV7-2 and TRBJ2-3, with 8 positions matching TRBD2. Germline V CDR1 and CDR2: SGHTA, FQGNSA. V shed 1 base, J shed 1 base, and the junction held 7 bases outside the gene matches. This CDR3 contains 17 residues. The CDR3 is CASSLGAGASGTDTQYF. CDR3 bases: TGTGCCAGCAGCTTAGGAGCGGGAGCAAGTGGCACAGATACGCAGTATTTT.

The chain is built from TRBV7-4 and TRBJ2-3, with TRBD2 matching over 9 bases. Per the germline V gene, CDR1 is SGHVT and CDR2 is SQSDAQ. V lost 3 bases, J lost 2 bases, and 9 bases stayed unmatched. The CDR3 covers 17 residues. This chain's CDR3 is CASSFHDLAGNTDTQYF. CDR3 DNA sequence: TGTGCCAGCAGCTTCCACGATCTAGCGGGGAACACAGATACGCAGTATTTT.

This clonotype was picked up a small number of times. The rearrangement uses TRBV28 and TRBJ1-5; 7 positions match TRBD1. This CDR3 region has 15 residues. Germline V CDR1 and CDR2: MDHEN, SYDVKM. Unmatched junction bases numbered 5, after V lost 5 bases and J lost 1 base. CDR3 bases: TGTGCCAGCAGTCGTCAGGACAGGAGCAATCAGCCCCAGCATTTT. Protein product: CASSRQDRSNQPQHF.

This clonotype came up a few times. This chain connects TRBV28 to TRBJ2-7; D possibly corresponds to TRBD1 (5 bases). Germline CDR1 reads MDHEN; CDR2 reads SYDVKM. V gave up 3 bases and J gave up 10 bases, with 10 bases separating them. The CDR3 sequence is 11 residues long. The CDR3 protein is CASSFLTAQYF. The CDR3 region has the DNA TGTGCCAGCAGTTTCTTGACAGCTCAGTACTTC.

This clonotype has at least ten counts. The gene calls are TRBV7-2 and TRBJ2-2; tentative D call: TRBD1 (6 bases). Per the germline V gene, CDR1 is SGHTA and CDR2 is FQGNSA. This CDR3 region has 15 residues. V was trimmed by 6 bases and J by 8 bases, leaving 19 bases between them. The CDR3 bases are TGTGCCAGCAGATCCGGGACAACTCACCTGGGGGAGCTGTTTTTT. Its translation: CASRSGTTHLGELFF.

This clonotype was seen only a few times. V gene TRBV29-1 combines with J gene TRBJ2-7; D tentatively fits TRBD1 or TRBD2 (7 bases each). This CDR3 is built from 14 residues. The germline CDR1 and CDR2 sequences are SQVTM and ANQGSEA. V gave up 2 bases and J gave up 7 bases, with 18 bases separating them. DNA for the CDR3: TGCAGCGTTGAATCCGGCCCAGGGGGGGGGGAGCAGTACTTC. This gives the protein CSVESGPGGGEQYF.

V and J are TRBV29-1 and TRBJ2-5; D remains unclear. Trimming cost V 1 base and J 0 bases, with 6 bases left between them. The CDR3 contains 13 residues. Germline CDR1 SQVTM, CDR2 ANQGSEA. The CDR3 region is CSVEGKYQETQYF. The CDR3 coding sequence is TGCAGCGTTGAAGGCAAATACCAAGAGACCCAGTACTTC.

This clonotype was seen more than once but under ten times. The CDR3 DNA sequence: TGTGCCAGCAGTCCACAGAGTAATAGCAATCAGCCCCAGCATTTT. It specifies CASSPQSNSNQPQHF. This chain links TRBV7-6 with TRBJ1-5, with unresolved D. V lost 6 bases to trimming and J lost 0 bases, with 12 bases between them. The CDR3 runs 15 residues. Germline values: CDR1 SGHVS, CDR2 FNYEAQ.

This clonotype was found a few times. The CDR3 nucleotides are TGTGCCAGCAGTCCCCGACTAGCGGGAGATTCTGGCGGGGAGCTGTTTTTT. Its protein product is CASSPRLAGDSGGELFF. J is TRBJ2-2 and V is TRBV12-3 or TRBV12-4; 12 positions match TRBD2. This CDR3 comprises 17 residues. V dropped 5 bases and J dropped 7; count of bases not matched to a gene: 11.

This clonotype was seen only a few times. The J gene is TRBJ1-1, the V gene TRBV18, with D possibly matching TRBD1 (6 bases). CDR1 and CDR2 from the germline V gene are KGHSH and LQKENI. The ends were cut back, 1 base at V and 0 bases at J, with 15 bases in the middle. The CDR3 runs 17 residues. In DNA form, the CDR3 reads TGTGCCAGCTCACCACTATCACAGGGAGCGGTGAACACTGAAGCTTTCTTT. This gives the protein CASSPLSQGAVNTEAFF.